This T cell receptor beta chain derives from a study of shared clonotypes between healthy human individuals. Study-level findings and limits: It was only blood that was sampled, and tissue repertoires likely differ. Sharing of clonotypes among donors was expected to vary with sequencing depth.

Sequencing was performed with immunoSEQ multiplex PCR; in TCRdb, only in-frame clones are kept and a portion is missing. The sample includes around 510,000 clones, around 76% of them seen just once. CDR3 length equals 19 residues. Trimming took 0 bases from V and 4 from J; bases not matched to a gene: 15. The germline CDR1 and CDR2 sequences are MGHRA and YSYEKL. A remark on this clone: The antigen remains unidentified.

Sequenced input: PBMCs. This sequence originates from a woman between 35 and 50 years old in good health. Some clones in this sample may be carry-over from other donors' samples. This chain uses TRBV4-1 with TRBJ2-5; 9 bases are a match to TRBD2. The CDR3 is CASSQDRSGVAGAGETQYF. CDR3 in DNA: TGCGCCAGCAGCCAAGATAGGTCCGGAGTAGCGGGAGCAGGAGAGACCCAGTACTTC.